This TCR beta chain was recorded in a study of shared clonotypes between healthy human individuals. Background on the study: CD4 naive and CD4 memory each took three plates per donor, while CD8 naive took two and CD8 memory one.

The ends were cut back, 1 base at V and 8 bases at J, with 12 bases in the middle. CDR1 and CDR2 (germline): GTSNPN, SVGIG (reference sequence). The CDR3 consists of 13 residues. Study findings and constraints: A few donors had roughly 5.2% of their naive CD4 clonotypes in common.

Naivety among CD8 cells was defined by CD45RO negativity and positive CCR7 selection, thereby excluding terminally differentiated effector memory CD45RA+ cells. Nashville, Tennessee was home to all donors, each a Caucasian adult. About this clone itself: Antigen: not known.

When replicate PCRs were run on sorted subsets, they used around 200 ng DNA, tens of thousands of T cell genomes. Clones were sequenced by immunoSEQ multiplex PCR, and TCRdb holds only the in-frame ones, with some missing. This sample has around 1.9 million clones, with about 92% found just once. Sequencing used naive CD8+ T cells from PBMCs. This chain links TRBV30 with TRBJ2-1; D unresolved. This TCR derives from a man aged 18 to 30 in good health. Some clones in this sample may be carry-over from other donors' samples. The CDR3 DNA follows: TGTGCCTGGAGTGGCGTTCAGCACCATGAGCAGTTCTTC. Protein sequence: CAWSGVQHHEQFF.